The source of this TCR beta chain is a study of neurological immune-mediated disorders. About this clonotype itself: The antigen is undetermined. A much larger clone sits a single nucleotide away, making a read error possible.

The study, taken as a whole, reports: The repertoires of 18 of 34 multiple sclerosis patients fell into one related-CDR3 cluster (a possible signature) under phylogenetic grouping.

The authors produced cDNA by 5'RACE using 10-nucleotide random UMIs. Sequencing runs each yielded over 160 million TCR-beta sequences from 15-18 subjects. TCRdb reanalysed the 5' RACE reads using MiXCR and keeps one entry per CDR3 protein. Of 80,000 to 85,000 distinct CDR3 sequences listed, 2.5% to 3% are singletons. PBMCs stored at -80 C, 2 million in total, were the source of the unsorted libraries. The sequencing input was PBMCs. The receptor was isolated from a woman under 40 with multiple sclerosis.

The CDR3 reads CASSFRTITDTQYF. CDR3 in DNA: TGTGCCAGCAGTTTTAGAACAATCACAGATACGCAGTATTTT. The rearrangement uses TRBV12-3 or TRBV12-4 and TRBJ2-3, with unresolved D. The CDR3 has 14 residues. Between the trimmed V and J ends, which lost 3 bases and 2 bases, there was a span of 9 bases.